Reported below is one T cell receptor (beta chain). Antigen unknown. The data stem from a study of shared clonotypes between healthy human individuals. Study at large: Donors, aged 18 to 49, were a couple of women and a few men. Study observations and caveats: A generally larger estimated richness was seen in naive subsets than in memory subsets.

Assay: immunoSEQ multiplex PCR; the TCRdb copy retains only in-frame clones and omits some. The repertoire consists of millions of clones, with around nine tenths occurring once and the leading ten covering around 0.14%. Negatively enriched CD4+ T cells were divided by CD45RA into naive and memory. CDR3 size: 15 residues. Trimming took 5 bases from V and 0 from J, leaving 11 bases between them. Germline values: CDR1 PRHDT, CDR2 FYEKMQ (reference sequence). This TCR was sampled from a man aged 18 to 30 in good health. The J gene is TRBJ1-5, the V gene TRBV13; D may be TRBD1 (5 bases). Source material: naive CD4+ T cells sorted from blood. Subset given: CD45RA+ positively selected. The CDR3, as DNA: TGTGCCAGCAGCCACTCGGGGGGTAGCAATCAGCCCCAGCATTTT. Translated, it gives CASSHSGGSNQPQHF.